Presented here are 5 T cell receptor beta chains from one specimen sequenced in a study of blood T cells in healthy people across ages (dated by TCRdb to 2013 to 2016). Receptor libraries were prepared by 5' RACE. Sequenced on an Illumina HiSeq 2500. A second PCR of about 6 to 11 cycles was run with a J-beta primer mix and a sample-barcoded 5' primer. In TCRdb, the public reads were trimmed at Q25 with fastp and aligned with MiXCR, with productive beta chains retained. When rows share a CDR3 protein, they turn into one entry using the most common DNA and genes. Present in this sample are 850,000 to 1,100,000 distinct CDR3 sequences, 35% to 40% of which were seen just once. Roughly 14% of the sample is held by the ten biggest clonotypes. What was sequenced was blood. The origin of the receptors is a man aged 18 to 29 in good health.

Remarks on this clonotype: The junction does not match germline at one end; this may be a read error. The V and J genes are TRBV2 and TRBJ2-3; TRBD2 is a possible D gene (5 bases). The CDR3 totals 18 residues. Germline CDR1 reads SNHLY; CDR2 reads FYNNEI. The CDR3 here is CAGSEAPAGLRERDTQYF. The CDR3 DNA reads TGTGCCGGCAGTGAAGCGCCGGCGGGCCTTCGGGAAAGAGATACGCAGTATTTT.

The chain couples TRBV4-3 to TRBJ2-3; D might be TRBD1 (6 bases). There are 14 residues in the CDR3. Trimming took 1 base from V and 5 from J, leaving 10 bases between them. Germline V gene sequence: CDR1 LGHNA, CDR2 YSLEER. The CDR3 nucleotides are TGCGCCAGCAGCCAAGGATGGGGACAAGATACGCAGTATTTT. It is translated as CASSQGWGQDTQYF.

In its sample, this clonotype was seen a few times. This chain connects TRBV4-2 to TRBJ1-4; 7 nucleotides match TRBD1. Germline CDR1 is LGHNA and CDR2 is YNFKEQ. The V gene end was trimmed by 0 bases and the J gene end by 8 bases; junction bases not matched to a gene: 12. The CDR3 covers 17 residues. CDR3 protein: CASSQDSRDSGSEKLFF. The CDR3 DNA sequence: TGTGCCAGCAGCCAAGACTCCCGGGACAGTGGGTCGGAAAAACTGTTTTTT.

V gene TRBV27 combines with J gene TRBJ1-5, with a tentative D call TRBD1 (6 bases). V was shortened by 5 bases and J by 7 bases, with 15 bases between the two germline ends. The CDR3 sequence is 14 residues long. Germline CDR1 is MNHEY and CDR2 is SMNVEV (reference sequence). The CDR3 spells CASSPRQEYQPQHF. CDR3 nucleotide sequence: TGTGCCAGCAGTCCTAGACAGGAGTACCAGCCCCAGCATTTT.

The table lists this clonotype with a few counts. The gene calls are TRBV12-3 or TRBV12-4 and TRBJ2-1, with TRBD1 identical over 11 bases. V shed 8 bases and J 9 bases; nucleotides not matched to a gene: 9. The CDR3 covers 14 residues. CDR3 sequence reads: CASRRGTGGSEQFF. CDR3 DNA sequence: TGTGCCAGCCGACGCGGGACAGGGGGTAGTGAGCAGTTCTTC.